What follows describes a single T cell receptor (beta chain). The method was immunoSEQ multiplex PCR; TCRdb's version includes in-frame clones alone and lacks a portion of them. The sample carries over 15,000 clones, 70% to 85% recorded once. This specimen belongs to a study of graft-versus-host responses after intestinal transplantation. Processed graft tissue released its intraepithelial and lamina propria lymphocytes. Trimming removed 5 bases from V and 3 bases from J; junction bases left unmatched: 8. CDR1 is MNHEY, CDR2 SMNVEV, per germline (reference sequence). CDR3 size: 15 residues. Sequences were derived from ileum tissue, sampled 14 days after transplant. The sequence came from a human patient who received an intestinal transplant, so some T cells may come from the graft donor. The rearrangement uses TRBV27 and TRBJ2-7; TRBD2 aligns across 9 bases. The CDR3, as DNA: TGTGCCAGCAGTCCTCGGACTAGCGTCTACTACGAGCAGTACTTC. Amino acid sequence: CASSPRTSVYYEQYF.